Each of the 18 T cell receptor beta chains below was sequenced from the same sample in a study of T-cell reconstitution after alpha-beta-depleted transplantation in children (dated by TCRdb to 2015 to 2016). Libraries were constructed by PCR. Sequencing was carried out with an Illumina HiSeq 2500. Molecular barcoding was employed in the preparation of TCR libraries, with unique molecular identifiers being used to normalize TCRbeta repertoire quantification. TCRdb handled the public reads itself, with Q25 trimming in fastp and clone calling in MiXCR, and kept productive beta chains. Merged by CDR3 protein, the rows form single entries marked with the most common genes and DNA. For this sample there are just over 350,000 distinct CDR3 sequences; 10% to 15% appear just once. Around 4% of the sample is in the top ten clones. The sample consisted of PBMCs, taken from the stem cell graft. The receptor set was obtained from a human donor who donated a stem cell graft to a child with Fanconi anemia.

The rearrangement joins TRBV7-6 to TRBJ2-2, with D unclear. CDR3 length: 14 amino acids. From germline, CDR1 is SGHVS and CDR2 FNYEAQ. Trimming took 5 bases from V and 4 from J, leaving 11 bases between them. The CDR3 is CASSAEVGTGELFF. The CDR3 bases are TGTGCCAGCAGCGCCGAGGTGGGCACCGGGGAGCTGTTTTTT.

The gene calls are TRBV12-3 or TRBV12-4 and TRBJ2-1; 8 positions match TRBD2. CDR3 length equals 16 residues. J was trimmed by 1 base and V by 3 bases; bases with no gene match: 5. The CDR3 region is CASSFESGGSYNEQFF. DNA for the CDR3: TGTGCCAGCAGTTTCGAATCGGGGGGGTCCTACAATGAGCAGTTCTTC.

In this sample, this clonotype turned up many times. The chain's CDR3 is CSATDKSDTQYF. The CDR3 DNA is TGCAGTGCTACGGACAAATCAGATACGCAGTATTTT. The chain couples TRBV20-1 to TRBJ2-3; D might be TRBD1 (5 bases). Per germline, CDR1 DFQATT and CDR2 SNEGSKA (reference sequence). The CDR3 contains 12 residues. V lost 4 bases to trimming and J lost 4 bases, with 9 bases between them.

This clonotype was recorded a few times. The CDR3 region has the DNA TGCAGCGCGCCCGGACAGGGATCGGACGGCTACACCTTC. This translates into CSAPGQGSDGYTF. This chain uses TRBV29-1 with TRBJ1-2; 8 nucleotides match TRBD1. The CDR3 consists of 13 residues. Germline CDR1 is SQVTM and CDR2 is ANQGSEA. Germline trimming cut 7 bases from V and 8 bases from J; bases unmatched to any gene: 12. Drawing the rest from reference TRBV29-1 and TRBJ1-2, the complete variable domain is SAVISQKPSRDICQRGTSLTIQCQVDSQVTMMFWYRQQPGQSLTLIATANQGSEATYESGFVIDKFPISRPNLTFSTLTVSNMSPEDSSIYLCSAPGQGSDGYTFGSGTRLTVV.

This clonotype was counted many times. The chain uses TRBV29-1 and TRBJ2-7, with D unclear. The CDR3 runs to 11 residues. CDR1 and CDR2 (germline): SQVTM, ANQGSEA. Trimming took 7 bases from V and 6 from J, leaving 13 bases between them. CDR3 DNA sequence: TGCAGCGCCGGCAAAGGGTCCGAGCAGTACTTC. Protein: CSAGKGSEQYF.

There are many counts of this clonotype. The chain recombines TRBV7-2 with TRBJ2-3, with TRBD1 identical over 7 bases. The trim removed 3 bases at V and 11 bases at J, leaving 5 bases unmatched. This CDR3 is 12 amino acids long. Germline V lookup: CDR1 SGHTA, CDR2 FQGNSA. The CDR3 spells CASSFEGAKQYF. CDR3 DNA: TGTGCCAGCAGCTTTGAGGGGGCTAAGCAGTATTTT.

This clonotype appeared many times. The CDR3 loop is CASTSSLSYEQYF. CDR3 DNA sequence: TGCGCCAGCACCTCCAGCCTCTCCTACGAGCAGTACTTC. This chain uses TRBV10-2 with TRBJ2-7, with no clear D. Germline V gene sequence: CDR1 WSHSY, CDR2 SAAADI. V gave up 7 bases and J gave up 0 bases, with 10 bases separating them. The CDR3 is 13 amino acids.

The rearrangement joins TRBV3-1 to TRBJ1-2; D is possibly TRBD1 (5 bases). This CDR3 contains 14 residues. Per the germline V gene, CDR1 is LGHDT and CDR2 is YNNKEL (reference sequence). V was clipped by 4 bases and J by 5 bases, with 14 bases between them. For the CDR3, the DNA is TGTGCCAGCAGCCCCCTGGGACTTGGGTATGGCTACACCTTC. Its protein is CASSPLGLGYGYTF.

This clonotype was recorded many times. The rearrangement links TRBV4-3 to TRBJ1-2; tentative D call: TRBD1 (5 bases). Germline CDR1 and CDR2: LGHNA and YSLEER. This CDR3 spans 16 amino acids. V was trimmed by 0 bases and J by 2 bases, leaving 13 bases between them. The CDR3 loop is CASSQEATGSNYGYTF. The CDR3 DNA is TGCGCCAGCAGCCAAGAGGCTACAGGCTCGAACTATGGCTACACCTTC.

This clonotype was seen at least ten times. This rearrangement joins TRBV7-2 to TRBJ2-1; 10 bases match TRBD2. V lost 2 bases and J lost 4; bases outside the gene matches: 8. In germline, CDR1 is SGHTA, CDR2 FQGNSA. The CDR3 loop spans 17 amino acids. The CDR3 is CASSLSLLAGVYNEQFF. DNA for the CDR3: TGTGCCAGCAGCTTAAGTTTGCTAGCGGGGGTATACAATGAGCAGTTCTTC.

Here the CDR3 DNA reads TGTGCCAGCAGCTTAGCCGCTAGCGGGGGGAATGAGCAGTTCTTC. It yields the protein CASSLAASGGNEQFF. The rearrangement links TRBV7-2 to TRBJ2-1, with 11 bases that match TRBD2. With 0 bases clipped from V and 7 bases from J, the junction kept 2 bases outside the gene matches. Germline V gene data show CDR1 as SGHTA and CDR2 as FQGNSA. This CDR3 contains 15 residues.

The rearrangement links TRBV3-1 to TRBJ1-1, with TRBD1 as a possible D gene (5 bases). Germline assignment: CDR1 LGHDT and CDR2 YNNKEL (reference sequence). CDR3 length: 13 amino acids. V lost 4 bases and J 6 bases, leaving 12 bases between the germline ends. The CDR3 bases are TGTGCCAGCAGCCGGGGGGGGATTGCTGAAGCTTTCTTT. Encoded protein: CASSRGGIAEAFF.

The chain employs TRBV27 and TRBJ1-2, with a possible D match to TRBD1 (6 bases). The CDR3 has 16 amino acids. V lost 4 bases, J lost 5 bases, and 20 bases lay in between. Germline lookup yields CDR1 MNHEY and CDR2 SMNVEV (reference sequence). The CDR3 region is CASSSRQVAGVYGYTF. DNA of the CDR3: TGTGCCAGCAGTTCCCGACAGGTCGCAGGAGTTTATGGCTACACCTTC.

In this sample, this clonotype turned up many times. CDR3 region: CASSLQGRAQEQFF. The CDR3 coding sequence is TGCGCCAGCAGCTTACAGGGGAGGGCCCAGGAGCAGTTCTTC. The rearrangement joins TRBV5-1 to TRBJ2-1; D possibly matches TRBD1 or TRBD2 (7 bases each). This CDR3 spans 14 amino acids. V lost 2 bases and J 10 bases, leaving 16 bases between the germline ends. CDR1 is SGHRS, CDR2 YFSETQ, per germline.

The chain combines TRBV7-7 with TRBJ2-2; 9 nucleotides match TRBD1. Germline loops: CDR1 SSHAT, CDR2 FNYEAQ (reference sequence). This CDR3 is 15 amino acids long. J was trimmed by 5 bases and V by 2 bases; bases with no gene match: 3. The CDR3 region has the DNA TGTGCCAGCAGCTTATACGGGACAGGGACCGGGGAGCTGTTTTTT. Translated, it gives CASSLYGTGTGELFF.

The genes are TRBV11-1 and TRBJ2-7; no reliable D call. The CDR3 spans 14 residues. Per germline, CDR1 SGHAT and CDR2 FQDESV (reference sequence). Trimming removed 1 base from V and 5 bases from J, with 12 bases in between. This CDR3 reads CASSLDGAGDEQYF. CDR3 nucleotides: TGTGCCAGCAGCTTAGACGGAGCTGGGGACGAGCAGTACTTC.

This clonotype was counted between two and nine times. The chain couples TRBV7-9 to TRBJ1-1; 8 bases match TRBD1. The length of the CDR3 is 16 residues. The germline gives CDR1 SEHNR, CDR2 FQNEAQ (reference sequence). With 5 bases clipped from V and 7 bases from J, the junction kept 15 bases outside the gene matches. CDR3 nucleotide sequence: TGTGCCAGCAGCGCAGGAGGGGGACAGGATTTTGATGAAGCTTTCTTT. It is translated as CASSAGGGQDFDEAFF. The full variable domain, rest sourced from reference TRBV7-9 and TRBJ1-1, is DTGVSQNPRHKITKRGQNVTFRCDPISEHNRLYWYRQTLGQGPEFLTYFQNEAQLEKSRLLSDRFSAERPKGSFSTLEIQRTEQGDSAMYLCASSAGGGQDFDEAFFGQGTRLTVV.

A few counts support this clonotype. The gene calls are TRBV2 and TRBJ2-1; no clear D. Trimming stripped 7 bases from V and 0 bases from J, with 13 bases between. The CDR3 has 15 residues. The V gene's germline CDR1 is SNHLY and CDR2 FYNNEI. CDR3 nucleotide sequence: TGTGCCAGCAAGGCAAGGCTCAGCTCCTACAATGAGCAGTTCTTC. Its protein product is CASKARLSSYNEQFF.